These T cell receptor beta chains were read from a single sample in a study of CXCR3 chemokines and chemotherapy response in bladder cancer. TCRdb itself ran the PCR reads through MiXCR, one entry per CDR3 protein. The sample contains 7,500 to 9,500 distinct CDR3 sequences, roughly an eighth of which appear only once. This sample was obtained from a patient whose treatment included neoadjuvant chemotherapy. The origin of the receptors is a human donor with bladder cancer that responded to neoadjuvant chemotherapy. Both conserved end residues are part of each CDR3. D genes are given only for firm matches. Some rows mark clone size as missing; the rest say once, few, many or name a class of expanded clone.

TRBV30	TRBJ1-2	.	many	CAWGGAAYGYTF	TGTGCCTGGGGGGGGGCCGCCTATGGCTACACCTTC
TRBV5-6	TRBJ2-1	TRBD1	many	CASSFGTGEQFF	TGTGCCAGCAGCTTCGGGACAGGGGAGCAGTTCTTC
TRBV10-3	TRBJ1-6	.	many	CAISAGAGRNSPLHF	TGTGCCATCTCCGCGGGGGCGGGTCGGAATTCACCCCTCCACTTT
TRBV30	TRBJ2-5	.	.	CAWSMGGETQYF	TGTGCCTGGAGTATGGGGGGAGAGACCCAGTACTTC
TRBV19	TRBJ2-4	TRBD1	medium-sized	CASSISVGTGLNIQYF	TGTGCCAGTAGTATTAGTGTTGGGACAGGACTAAACATTCAGTACTTC
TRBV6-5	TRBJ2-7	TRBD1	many	CASRDWGQGNYEQYF	TGTGCCAGCAGGGATTGGGGACAGGGCAACTACGAGCAGTACTTC
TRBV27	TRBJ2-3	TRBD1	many	CASSLKGARADTQYF	TGTGCCAGCAGTTTAAAGGGGGCGAGGGCAGATACGCAGTATTTT
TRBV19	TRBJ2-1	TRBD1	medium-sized	CASSIEGQGFAEQFF	TGTGCCAGTAGTATAGAGGGACAGGGATTTGCTGAGCAGTTCTTC
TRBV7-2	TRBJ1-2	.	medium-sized	CATWFVGGDGYTF	TGTGCCACCTGGTTCGTCGGGGGCGATGGCTACACCTTC
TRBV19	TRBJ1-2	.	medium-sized	CASSIDHQTAIYGYTF	TGTGCCAGTAGTATAGATCACCAGACGGCAATCTATGGCTACACCTTC
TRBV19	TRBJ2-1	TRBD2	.	CASSRAGDNEQFF	TGTGCCAGTAGTCGGGCGGGGGACAATGAGCAGTTCTTC
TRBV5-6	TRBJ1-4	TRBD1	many	CASSLSTGATNEKLFF	TGTGCCAGCAGCTTGTCGACAGGGGCAACTAATGAAAAACTGTTTTTT
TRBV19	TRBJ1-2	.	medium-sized	CASSRGFVGYTF	TGTGCCAGTTCACGGGGTTTTGTTGGCTACACCTTC